The 9 T cell receptor beta chains in this list originate from one sample, sequenced in a study of blood T cell repertoires in COVID-19. Generated by immunoSEQ multiplex PCR, the TCRdb table keeps only in-frame clones and is missing some. The sample lists fewer than 300,000 clones; 75% to 90% were seen once. The specimen sequenced was PBMCs or T cells enriched from blood (not recorded which). The receptors stem from a woman between 50 and 59 years old who had recovered from COVID-19.

The chain uses TRBV5-6 and TRBJ2-5; 8 bases map to TRBD2. CDR3 size: 14 residues. J lost 1 base, V lost 6 bases, and 5 bases had no gene match. The germline V gene encodes CDR1 SGHDT and CDR2 YYEEEE. Here the CDR3 reads CASNSGGFQETQYF. CDR3 nucleotide sequence: TGTGCCAGCAACTCGGGAGGGTTCCAAGAGACCCAGTACTTC.

The rearrangement joins TRBV28 to TRBJ1-2; possible D gene TRBD1, 6 bases. V gave up 8 bases and J gave up 5 bases, with 15 bases separating them. The CDR3 has 13 amino acids. Germline-derived CDR1 and CDR2 are MDHEN and SYDVKM. CDR3 sequence reads: CASFGGLGYGYTF. CDR3 coding DNA: TGTGCCAGCTTCGGGGGGCTGGGATATGGCTACACCTTC.

This chain uses TRBV27 with TRBJ2-1; D possibly corresponds to TRBD2 (6 bases). V was pared by 3 bases and J by 3 bases, with 12 bases between. In germline, CDR1 is MNHEY, CDR2 SMNVEV (reference sequence). CDR3 length: 15 amino acids. This chain's CDR3 is CASSFGRPYYNEQFF. The DNA for the CDR3 is TGTGCCAGCAGTTTTGGGAGGCCCTACTACAATGAGCAGTTCTTC.

This chain connects TRBV6-1 to TRBJ1-2; 9 nucleotides match TRBD1. Trimming at V came to 0 bases and at J to 6 bases, leaving 5 bases not matched to a gene. CDR1 MNHNS and CDR2 SASEGT come from the germline V gene. The CDR3 is 15 residues long. CDR3 sequence (DNA): TGTGCCAGCAGTGAAGCAACTACAGGGGGCCATGGCTACACCTTC. It encodes CASSEATTGGHGYTF.

The rearrangement joins TRBV4-1 to TRBJ1-4; D perhaps matches TRBD1 (6 bases). Between the trimmed V and J ends, which lost 3 bases and 5 bases, there was a span of 13 bases. Germline CDR1 reads MGHRA; CDR2 reads YSYEKL. The CDR3 consists of 15 residues. The CDR3 region has the DNA TGCGCCAGCAGCCACCAACAGGGAAGGAATGAAAAACTGTTTTTT. Translating gives CASSHQQGRNEKLFF.

V is TRBV27 and J is TRBJ1-2; unclear D gene. V shed 0 bases and J shed 8 bases, with 10 bases lying between them. The CDR3 has 13 amino acids. Per germline, CDR1 MNHEY and CDR2 SMNVEV (reference sequence). The CDR3 reads CASSLSPKRGYTF. The DNA for the CDR3 is TGTGCCAGCAGTTTATCACCTAAGAGAGGCTACACCTTC.

The genes are TRBV29-1 and TRBJ2-5; tentatively, D is TRBD1 (6 bases). Trimming cost V 5 bases and J 5 bases, with 12 bases left between them. The CDR3 totals 12 residues. From germline, CDR1 is SQVTM and CDR2 ANQGSEA. This CDR3 is CSVSGEGETQYF. The CDR3 nucleotides read TGCAGCGTTTCAGGGGAAGGGGAGACCCAGTACTTC.

The CDR3 region has the DNA TGTGCCAGCAGCTTGGGGGGGCCACTGAATGAGCAGTTCTTC. The encoded protein is CASSLGGPLNEQFF. This chain connects TRBV7-7 to TRBJ2-1; weak D call: TRBD2 (7 bases). Germline V gene data show CDR1 as SSHAT and CDR2 as FNYEAQ (reference sequence). V lost 3 bases and J lost 7, with 13 bases in between. CDR3 length: 14 residues.

This clone was found once. The junction shows a germline mismatch at one end, possibly a read error. The chain links TRBV12-3 or TRBV12-4 to TRBJ2-7; D ambiguous. The CDR3 is 12 residues long. The CDR3 loop is CASSLNSYEQCF. The CDR3 coding sequence is TGTGCCAGCAGTTTAAACAGCTACGAGCAGTGCTTC.